The 16 T cell receptor beta chains given below trace back to one sample, sequenced in a study of regulatory T cells in long-lasting Graves disease. Time point described: newly diagnosed GD, antithyroid drugs for less than 3 months. Following extraction of RNA from PBMCs, that RNA was used to make the TCR library. Both iRepertoire HTBI primers and Arm-PCR of CDR3 regions were used to build the TCR beta libraries. MiXCR, applied by TCRdb to the multiplex PCR reads, yields one record per CDR3 protein. The profile shows more than 400,000 distinct CDR3 sequences, 16% of them singletons. These data also featured in a second study, about T cells in Graves' hyperthyroidism and ophthalmopathy.

The input for sequencing was peripheral blood mononuclear cells (PBMCs), taken at new diagnosis, from a patient treated with antithyroid drugs. Every receptor here comes from a woman in her 30s with Graves disease.

This clonotype showed up many times. The chain is built from TRBV6-2 or TRBV6-3 and TRBJ2-1, with 11 bases lining up with TRBD2. Unmatched junction bases numbered 13, after V lost 6 bases and J lost 6 bases. Germline V CDR1 and CDR2: MNHEY, SVGEGT. This CDR3 region has 17 residues. The CDR3 sequence is CASRAGKTSGRGNEQFF. CDR3 in DNA: TGTGCCAGCAGAGCGGGAAAAACTAGCGGGAGAGGCAATGAGCAGTTCTTC.

There are many counts of this clonotype. The chain employs TRBV27 and TRBJ2-7; D tentatively reads TRBD1 or TRBD2 (5 bases each). This CDR3 has 15 residues. V lost 6 bases to trimming and J lost 0 bases, with 15 bases between them. The germline V gene encodes CDR1 MNHEY and CDR2 SMNVEV (reference sequence). CDR3 loop: CASRSGTWGSYEQYF. In DNA, the CDR3 is TGTGCCAGCAGGTCCGGGACCTGGGGCTCCTACGAGCAGTACTTC.

The CDR3 is CSAPRRDRDVNEKLFF. CDR3 nucleotides: TGCAGTGCTCCGCGCCGGGACAGGGACGTCAATGAAAAACTGTTTTTT. The rearrangement links TRBV20-1 to TRBJ1-4, with TRBD1 matching 9 bases. The CDR3 runs to 16 residues. J was trimmed by 5 bases and V by 5 bases; bases with no gene match: 12. Germline CDR1 is DFQATT and CDR2 is SNEGSKA (reference sequence).

This clonotype was recorded only once. This rearrangement joins TRBV7-9 to TRBJ2-5; D is possibly TRBD1 (5 bases). The CDR3 consists of 14 residues. Trimming removed 2 bases at V and 1 base at J, with 8 bases between. The germline gives CDR1 SEHNR, CDR2 FQNEAQ (reference sequence). The chain's CDR3 is CASSLNQGQETQYF. DNA for the CDR3: TGTGCCAGCAGCTTAAATCAGGGCCAAGAGACCCAGTACTTC.

This clonotype has a count of ten or more. This sequence joins TRBV20-1 and TRBJ2-3; the D is unclear. From germline, CDR1 is DFQATT and CDR2 SNEGSKA (reference sequence). V was cut by 3 bases and J by 6 bases, with 22 bases left in between. The CDR3 spans 16 residues. CDR3 amino acids: CSASPPTIVRRDTQYF. The CDR3 region has the DNA TGCAGTGCTAGTCCCCCGACGATAGTCCGTAGGGATACGCAGTATTTT.

This clonotype was detected many times. This sequence joins TRBV10-3 and TRBJ2-7, with TRBD2 matching over 9 bases. With V trimmed by 4 bases and J by 4 bases, 14 bases remained unmatched. The length of the CDR3 is 17 residues. Germline CDR1 is ENHRY and CDR2 is SYGVKD. CDR3 sequence: CAISASSPGLAAYEQYF. In DNA form, the CDR3 reads TGTGCCATCAGTGCCTCCTCACCGGGACTAGCTGCTTACGAGCAGTACTTC.

This CDR3 is CASSFQGGDTQYF. The DNA of the CDR3 is TGTGCCAGCAGTTTTCAGGGGGGGGATACGCAGTATTTT. V usage is TRBV28 and J usage is TRBJ2-3, with D possibly being TRBD1 or TRBD2 (7 bases each). The V end lost 3 bases, the J end lost 6 bases, and 10 bases lay between the germline ends. CDR1 and CDR2 from the germline V gene are MDHEN and SYDVKM. The CDR3 extends over 13 amino acids.

This clonotype was seen repeatedly, ten times or more. The chain recombines TRBV3-1 with TRBJ2-5; no reliable D call. V lost 8 bases and J lost 2, with 3 bases in between. This CDR3 has 10 residues. In germline, CDR1 is LGHDT, CDR2 YNNKEL (reference sequence). The CDR3 DNA follows: TGTGCCAGCGCTCAAGAGACCCAGTACTTC. Translating it yields CASAQETQYF.

This clonotype was detected many times. The rearrangement joins TRBV10-3 to TRBJ2-3, with TRBD2 identical over 11 bases. The CDR3 sequence is 16 residues long. Germline CDR1 is ENHRY and CDR2 is SYGVKD. Unmatched junction bases numbered 3, after V lost 4 bases and J lost 0 bases. The CDR3 spells CAISGGLAASTDTQYF. The CDR3 DNA follows: TGTGCCATCAGTGGGGGACTAGCGGCAAGCACAGATACGCAGTATTTT.

This clonotype was recorded at least ten times. The rearrangement links TRBV18 to TRBJ2-2; D remains ambiguous. This CDR3 is built from 16 residues. Germline V gene sequence: CDR1 KGHSH, CDR2 LQKENI. Between the trimmed V and J ends, which lost 7 bases and 2 bases, there was a span of 17 bases. The CDR3 DNA is TGTGCCAGCTTCCTCTCTGACTGGTCTAACACCGGGGAGCTGTTTTTT. It is translated as CASFLSDWSNTGELFF.

This clonotype was recorded many times. The chain uses TRBV6-2 or TRBV6-3 and TRBJ2-3; 7 bases line up with TRBD2. CDR1 and CDR2 (germline): MNHEY, SVGEGT. The CDR3 contains 17 residues. The J segment lost 1 base and the V segment lost 2 bases, leaving 9 bases of the junction unmatched. Here the CDR3 DNA reads TGTGCCAGCAGTTACGATTTGGGGAGGGGCGGCACAGATACGCAGTATTTT. Its protein product is CASSYDLGRGGTDTQYF.

This clonotype was detected ten times or more. The chain couples TRBV28 to TRBJ1-5; D gene ambiguous. The CDR3 contains 16 residues. V lost 5 bases to trimming and J lost 0 bases, with 14 bases between them. Germline CDR1 reads MDHEN; CDR2 reads SYDVKM. Written as DNA, the CDR3 is TGTGCCAGCAGTCTCCTCGTTGTCGATAGCAATCAGCCCCAGCATTTT. Its translation: CASSLLVVDSNQPQHF.

The J gene is TRBJ2-2, the V gene TRBV6-2 or TRBV6-3; the D is unclear. The CDR3 has 12 residues. Germline CDR1 MNHEY, CDR2 SVGEGT. Trimming stripped 4 bases from V and 8 bases from J, with 8 bases between. CDR3 amino acids: CASSSVLGELFF. DNA of the CDR3: TGTGCCAGCAGTTCCGTCCTGGGGGAGCTGTTTTTT.

This chain joins TRBV20-1 and TRBJ1-6, with unresolved D. Germline V gene data show CDR1 as DFQATT and CDR2 as SNEGSKA (reference sequence). There are 17 residues in the CDR3. The V gene lost 3 bases and the J gene lost 0 bases, with 15 bases spanning the gap. The CDR3 protein is CSARAGSEGSYNSPLHF. In DNA form, the CDR3 reads TGCAGTGCTAGGGCGGGTTCGGAAGGCTCCTATAATTCACCCCTCCACTTT.

The chain couples TRBV28 to TRBJ1-2; TRBD1 matches at 7 bases. The CDR3 runs 14 residues. V shed 6 bases and J 3 bases; nucleotides not matched to a gene: 7. Germline V gene lookup returns CDR1 MDHEN and CDR2 SYDVKM. The CDR3 bases are TGTGCCAGCAGGTTAAGGGGGCGCGACTATGGCTACACCTTC. This gives the protein CASRLRGRDYGYTF.

This clonotype was counted many times. The chain combines TRBV5-5 with TRBJ2-1, with TRBD2 matching 8 bases. Per the germline V gene, CDR1 is SGHKS and CDR2 is YYEKEE (reference sequence). Trimming at V came to 6 bases and at J to 8 bases, leaving 13 bases not matched to a gene. CDR3 size: 15 residues. The CDR3 sequence: CASTRRGGPRDEQFF. As DNA, the CDR3 is TGTGCCAGCACCCGCCGGGGGGGTCCCCGCGATGAGCAGTTCTTC.